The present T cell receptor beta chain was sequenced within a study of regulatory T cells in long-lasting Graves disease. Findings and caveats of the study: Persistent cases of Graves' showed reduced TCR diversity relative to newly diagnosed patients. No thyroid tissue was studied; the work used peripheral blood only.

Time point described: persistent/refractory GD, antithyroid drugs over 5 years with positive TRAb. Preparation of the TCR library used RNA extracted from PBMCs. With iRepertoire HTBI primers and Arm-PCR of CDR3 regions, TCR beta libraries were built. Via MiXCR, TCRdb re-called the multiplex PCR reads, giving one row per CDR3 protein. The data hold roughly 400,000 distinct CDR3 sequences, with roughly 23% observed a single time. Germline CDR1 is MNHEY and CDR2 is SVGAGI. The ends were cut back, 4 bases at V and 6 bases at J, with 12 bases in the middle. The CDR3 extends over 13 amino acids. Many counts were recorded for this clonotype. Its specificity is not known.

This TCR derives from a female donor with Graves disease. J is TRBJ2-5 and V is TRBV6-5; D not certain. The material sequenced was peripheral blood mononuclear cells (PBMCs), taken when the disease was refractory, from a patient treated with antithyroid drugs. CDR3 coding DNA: TGTGCCAGCAGTTCCGGTGCTGGGAAGACCCAGTACTTC. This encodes CASSSGAGKTQYF.